This T cell receptor beta chain was sequenced during a study of CD4 T cells in relation to SARS-CoV-2 and coronaviruses. Turning to the study itself: Negative control cultures got HIV-1 Nef peptides or no peptide. Whole-study findings and limits: SARS-CoV-2-driven expansion was significantly weaker in crossreactive than monoreactive clones.

The assay was immunoSEQ multiplex PCR, and TCRdb's table has in-frame clones only and misses some. The repertoire holds 25,000 to 30,000 clones, with roughly 69% as singletons. The CDR3 contains 13 residues. Trimming pared 4 bases from V and 6 bases from J, leaving 12 bases between. The germline CDR1 and CDR2 sequences are ENHRY and SYGVKD. The unexposed donors gave CD4+ T cells in 2011-2018, prior to COVID-19. CD4+ T cells were isolated from the cells after about ten days of culture. Cells permitting, SARS-CoV-2 S/N and four cold-coronavirus spikes were tested on unexposed-donor CD4+ T cells. Concerning this clone: Its antigen is undetermined.

This receptor was taken from a human donor in good health. Sample: CD4+ T cells from PBMCs, cultured in vitro. The V call is TRBV10-3, the J call TRBJ1-2; D remains ambiguous. The CDR3 reads CAISGGREDGYTF. CDR3 sequence (DNA): TGTGCCATCAGTGGTGGGAGGGAGGATGGCTACACCTTC.